A selection of T cell receptor beta chains follows, all from one sample in a study of cytomegalovirus exposure and HLA in healthy donors. Generated by immunoSEQ multiplex PCR, the TCRdb table keeps only in-frame clones and is missing some. This table holds 160,000 or so clones, 80% found once. Sample: PBMCs. The source of these receptors is a man aged 18-30 years in good health and CMV-seropositive. Both conserved end residues are part of each CDR3. A D gene is named only where the DNA matches it firmly. Size is stated for part of the rows, as once, few or many counts, or as a class when the clone is expanded.

cdr3_aa: CSVDRGEETQYF
cdr3_nt: TGCAGCGTTGACAGGGGCGAAGAGACCCAGTACTTC
clone_size: NA
v_call: TRBV29-1
d_call: NA
j_call: TRBJ2-5

cdr3_aa: CASSTFPNTGELFF
cdr3_nt: TGTGCCAGCAGTACTTTTCCGAACACCGGGGAGCTGTTTTTT
clone_size: NA
v_call: TRBV27
d_call: NA
j_call: TRBJ2-2

cdr3_aa: CASRPSVGTEAFF
cdr3_nt: TGTGCCAGCAGGCCCTCGGTCGGCACTGAAGCTTTCTTT
clone_size: NA
v_call: TRBV6-5
d_call: NA
j_call: TRBJ1-1

cdr3_aa: CASSPFGASETGELFF
cdr3_nt: TGTGCCAGCTCACCATTTGGGGCTAGCGAGACCGGGGAGCTGTTTTTT
clone_size: NA
v_call: TRBV18
d_call: NA
j_call: TRBJ2-2

cdr3_aa: CASSEVNNSPLHF
cdr3_nt: TGTGCCAGCAGTGAAGTAAATAATTCACCCCTCCACTTT
clone_size: NA
v_call: TRBV25-1
d_call: NA
j_call: TRBJ1-6

cdr3_aa: CASSKKKRGPPTGNEQFF
cdr3_nt: TGTGCCAGCAGCAAAAAAAAGAGAGGGCCCCCTACTGGCAATGAGCAGTTCTTC
clone_size: NA
v_call: TRBV21-1
d_call: NA
j_call: TRBJ2-1

cdr3_aa: CAISERKGPTSGNTIYF
cdr3_nt: TGTGCCATCAGTGAGCGGAAGGGGCCGACCTCTGGAAACACCATATATTTT
clone_size: NA
v_call: TRBV10-3
d_call: NA
j_call: TRBJ1-3

cdr3_aa: CSSSSFQGGGYTF
cdr3_nt: TGTTCCAGCAGCTCGTTCCAGGGAGGCGGCTACACCTTC
clone_size: few
v_call: TRBV7-9
d_call: NA
j_call: TRBJ1-2

cdr3_aa: CAKKEAAYEQYF
cdr3_nt: TGTGCCAAGAAGGAGGCGGCATACGAGCAGTACTTC
clone_size: NA
v_call: TRBV2
d_call: NA
j_call: TRBJ2-7

cdr3_aa: CASSLGLVGSEETQYF
cdr3_nt: TGTGCCAGCAGCTTAGGGCTAGTCGGCTCCGAAGAGACCCAGTACTTC
clone_size: NA
v_call: TRBV11-3
d_call: NA
j_call: TRBJ2-5

cdr3_aa: CASPDTGDRFTDTQYF
cdr3_nt: TGTGCCAGCCCCGATACCGGGGACAGGTTCACAGATACGCAGTATTTT
clone_size: NA
v_call: TRBV25-1
d_call: TRBD1
j_call: TRBJ2-3

cdr3_aa: CASSPTISAFF
cdr3_nt: TGTGCCAGCAGCCCCACTATCTCTGCTTTCTTT
clone_size: few
v_call: TRBV7-9
d_call: NA
j_call: TRBJ1-1

cdr3_aa: CASSLDSYNSPLHF
cdr3_nt: TGCGCCAGCAGCCTGGACAGTTATAATTCACCCCTCCACTTT
clone_size: NA
v_call: TRBV4-3
d_call: NA
j_call: TRBJ1-6

cdr3_aa: CASSSDRLSDTQYF
cdr3_nt: TGCGCCAGCAGCTCTGACAGGCTTTCAGATACGCAGTATTTT
clone_size: NA
v_call: TRBV5-1
d_call: NA
j_call: TRBJ2-3

cdr3_aa: CASSPRETNEKLFF
cdr3_nt: TGTGCCAGCTCACCACGAGAGACTAATGAAAAACTGTTTTTT
clone_size: NA
v_call: TRBV18
d_call: NA
j_call: TRBJ1-4

cdr3_aa: CASSQESSASTDTQYF
cdr3_nt: TGCGCCAGCAGCCAAGAGTCTAGCGCTAGCACAGATACGCAGTATTTT
clone_size: NA
v_call: TRBV4-1
d_call: NA
j_call: TRBJ2-3

cdr3_aa: CAITGGDHNEQFF
cdr3_nt: TGTGCCATAACAGGGGGCGATCACAATGAGCAGTTCTTC
clone_size: few
v_call: TRBV10-3
d_call: TRBD1
j_call: TRBJ2-1